The sequence of this T cell receptor (beta chain) was determined in a study of blood T cell repertoires in COVID-19. Across the study: The origin of the acute and convalescent COVID-19 samples was the United States, Italy and Spain. T cells, B-cell-depleted T cells, or PBMCs provided the cDNA or gDNA that served as material.

The V gene's germline CDR1 is SGDLS and CDR2 YYNGEE. The V segment lost 4 bases and the J segment 0 bases; nucleotides outside the gene matches: 12. The CDR3 totals 18 residues. Here immunoSEQ multiplex PCR was the method, and the copy in TCRdb shows in-frame clones only, minus some. This table holds more than 100,000 clones, over 75% found once. This clone was picked up one time. The rearrangement uses TRBV9 and TRBJ1-5; 8 bases map to TRBD1. This TCR derives from a human donor in a cohort sampled during active or convalescent COVID-19. Sequenced material: peripheral blood. The CDR3 coding sequence is TGTGCCAGCAGCCCCACGGGCGGGACAGGAGTTAGCAATCAGCCCCAGCATTTT. Translated, it gives CASSPTGGTGVSNQPQHF.